The subject of this entry is one T cell receptor (beta chain). The identical CDR3 is also encoded by other nucleotide sequences in the sample. Sequencing was performed with immunoSEQ multiplex PCR; in TCRdb, only in-frame clones are kept and a portion is missing. In the table there are over 75,000 clones, almost 70% of which are singletons. The CDR3 totals 15 residues. The germline V gene has CDR1 MRHNA and CDR2 SNTAGT. With 0 bases clipped from V and 2 bases from J, the junction kept 0 bases outside the gene matches. This record belongs to a study of shared clonotypes between healthy human individuals. Donors included only healthy HIV-negative adults lacking recent acute infections or vaccinations.

This TCR was recovered from a young man in good health. V gene TRBV6-4 combines with J gene TRBJ2-1; 8 nucleotides align to TRBD2. The specimen sequenced was memory CD8+ T cells sorted from blood. This sample's subset: CD45RO+ cells pooled with CCR7-negative TemRA cells. CDR3 sequence reads: CASSDSAGAYNEQFF. CDR3 sequence (DNA): TGTGCCAGCAGTGACTCAGCGGGAGCCTACAATGAGCAGTTCTTC.